This TCR beta chain was recovered during a study of T cells in Graves' hyperthyroidism and ophthalmopathy. Study-wide points: Researchers report that a 13 V-J model separated ophthalmopathy from stable hyperthyroidism. Expanded thyroid clonotypes (above 0.001) were mostly also found in blood.

As to this clonotype: The target antigen is unknown.

Newly diagnosed hyperthyroidism patients aged 18 to 65 years had disease lasting under 2 months. Lactation, pregnancy, other autoimmune disease or uncontrolled infection excluded patients. The TCR beta CDR3 regions underwent amplification using RNA transcripts as the source. TCR CDR3 underwent first-round RT-PCR with the HTBI primer set. TCRdb fed the multiplex PCR reads into MiXCR, producing one record per CDR3 protein. The data contain hundreds of thousands of distinct CDR3 sequences, around 38% of them seen just once; the ten biggest clones take up more than 7%. CDR3 size: 14 residues. V gave up 6 bases and J gave up 0 bases, with 9 bases separating them. Germline V gene data show CDR1 as MGHRA and CDR2 as YSYEKL.

The source material was blood. This receptor was obtained from a man aged 18 to 35 with Graves' hyperthyroidism. The chain carries TRBV4-1 and TRBJ1-3; D remains unclear. The CDR3, as DNA: TGCGCCAGCAGGGCTTGGGACTCTGGAAACACCATATATTTT. This codes for CASRAWDSGNTIYF.